These T cell receptor beta chains were read from a single sample in a study of shared clonotypes between healthy human individuals. Measured with immunoSEQ multiplex PCR; TCRdb has only the in-frame clones, and not every one. The data show 550,000 to 850,000 clones, 72% seen once. The sample taken for sequencing was memory CD4+ T cells sorted from blood. Every receptor here comes from a woman aged 25 to 39 in good health. CDR3s include the opening cysteine and the closing phenylalanine or tryptophan. The D gene is left open where the match is weak. Expanded clones are given a class, and other clones once, few, many or no size at all.

V	J	length	D	size	DNA	CDR3
TRBV7-9	TRBJ2-1	16	TRBD1	NA	TGTGCCAGCAGCTGGGCCTCGGGACAGGGATACAATGAGCAGTTCTTC	CASSWASGQGYNEQFF
TRBV6-1	TRBJ1-5	15	NA	NA	TGTGCCATAACGCCTGGGGGTTATAGCAATCAGCCCCAGCATTTT	CAITPGGYSNQPQHF
TRBV9	TRBJ2-3	16	NA	many	TGTGCCAGCAGCGTAGTTGGAGTAGGTCTCACAGATACGCAGTATTTT	CASSVVGVGLTDTQYF
TRBV10-3	TRBJ2-5	13	NA	NA	TGTGCCATCAGTGAGCGACTTGAAGAGACCCAGTACTTC	CAISERLEETQYF
TRBV4-1	TRBJ1-5	13	NA	few	TGCGCCAGCAGCCAAGGGGTAGGTCAGCCCCAGCATTTT	CASSQGVGQPQHF
TRBV5-8	TRBJ1-5	12	NA	NA	TGTGCCAGCAGCTGGGGTACTCAGCCCCAGCATTTT	CASSWGTQPQHF
TRBV28	TRBJ2-7	11	NA	once	TGTGCCAGCAAGGGGGGCCAGGGGCAGTACTTC	CASKGGQGQYF
TRBV11-2	TRBJ1-1	17	NA	NA	TGTGCCAGCAGCTCCCTTCCGGGACAAACTCCGAACACTGAAGCTTTCTTT	CASSSLPGQTPNTEAFF
TRBV6-1	TRBJ2-7	15	NA	once	TGTGCCAGCAGTGAAGCAAGGCAAATCCCCTACGAGCAGTACTTC	CASSEARQIPYEQYF
TRBV19	TRBJ2-5	16	NA	NA	TGTGCCAGTAGCCGCGGGGGGACAGGGAACCAAGAGACCCAGTACTTC	CASSRGGTGNQETQYF
TRBV28	TRBJ2-1	14	NA	NA	TGTGCCAGCAGTTTTGCGGGAAAATACAATGAGCAGTTCTTC	CASSFAGKYNEQFF
TRBV28	TRBJ1-1	12	TRBD1	once	TGTGCCAGCAGTTCAGGGGGCGCGGGAGCTTTCTTT	CASSSGGAGAFF
TRBV7-9	TRBJ2-1	18	TRBD2	many	TGTGCCAGCAGATCGGGACTAGCGGGCCCGAGCTCCTACAATGAGCAGTTCTTC	CASRSGLAGPSSYNEQFF
TRBV29-1	TRBJ2-1	12	NA	NA	TGCAGCGTTGGGGACCTTGACGATGAGCAGTTCTTC	CSVGDLDDEQFF
TRBV6-6	TRBJ2-5	16	NA	NA	TGTGCCAGCAGTTACCGTCAGGGATGGGTTCAAGAGACCCAGTACTTC	CASSYRQGWVQETQYF
TRBV30	TRBJ2-1	13	TRBD2	few	TGTGCCAGTGCGGGAGGGCTTAACAATGAGCAGTTCTTC	CASAGGLNNEQFF
TRBV2	TRBJ2-2	13	NA	NA	TGTGCCAGCAGACAGGGAAGCACCGGGGAGCTGTTTTTT	CASRQGSTGELFF
TRBV6-1	TRBJ2-1	15	TRBD2	NA	TGTGCCAGCACCCGGGCGGGGAGCGGGGACAATGAGCAGTTCTTC	CASTRAGSGDNEQFF
TRBV6-6	TRBJ1-5	14	NA	NA	TGTGCCAGCAGTAGCATTCGTGGGGATCAGCCCCAGCATTTT	CASSSIRGDQPQHF
TRBV7-2	TRBJ2-6	19	TRBD2	NA	TGTGCCAGCAGCTTAGTGCGACTAGCGGGAGGCCATGGGGCCAACGTCCTGACTTTC	CASSLVRLAGGHGANVLTF
TRBV27	TRBJ2-4	14	NA	NA	TGTGCCAGCAGTTTTACCCGGACGGGGAACATTCAGTACTTC	CASSFTRTGNIQYF
TRBV5-8	TRBJ1-5	15	NA	NA	TGTGCCAGCAGCTTGTGGGGAGATAGTGATCAGCCCCAGCATTTT	CASSLWGDSDQPQHF
TRBV2	TRBJ2-7	11	NA	NA	TGTGCCAGCAGTATATCATCCGAGCAGTACTTC	CASSISSEQYF
TRBV5-1	TRBJ2-2	13	NA	once	TGCGCCACAATAGCGGATAACACCGGGGAGCTGTTTTTT	CATIADNTGELFF
TRBV2	TRBJ1-1	13	NA	NA	TGTGCCAGCAGTGAACAAGAGAACGCTGAAGCTTTCTTT	CASSEQENAEAFF
TRBV6-1	TRBJ2-7	14	TRBD1	NA	TGTGCCAGCCGGACGACAGGGAGCTCCTACGAGCAGTACTTC	CASRTTGSSYEQYF
TRBV19	TRBJ2-2	14	NA	NA	TGTGCCAGTAGTTCCTCACAGGGACCCGGGGAGCTGTTTTTT	CASSSSQGPGELFF
TRBV28	TRBJ2-6	18	TRBD1	NA	TGTGCCAGCAGTTGGTTCAGGGGGCCAAAGGCTGGGGCCAACGTCCTGACTTTC	CASSWFRGPKAGANVLTF
TRBV5-1	TRBJ2-1	20	NA	few	TGCGCCAGCAGAGGGGAGGGGACAGGGAGGAGCGGGAGAACTTTCAATGAGCAGTTCTTC	CASRGEGTGRSGRTFNEQFF
TRBV7-8	TRBJ1-1	15	TRBD1	NA	TGTGCCAGCAGCCCATTACCGCAGGGGGGCACTGAAGCTTTCTTT	CASSPLPQGGTEAFF
TRBV10-3	TRBJ2-1	13	TRBD2	few	TGTGCCACTGGGACTAGCGGGGCTAATGAGCAGTTCTTC	CATGTSGANEQFF